The present TCR beta chain was sequenced within a study of T cells in Graves' hyperthyroidism and ophthalmopathy. This clonotype showed up many times. The antigen remains undetermined. Researchers amplified the TCR beta CDR3 regions from RNA transcripts. First-round RT-PCR targeting the TCR CDR3 was performed with the HTBI primer set. TCRdb redid the calling of the multiplex PCR reads with MiXCR, one entry per CDR3 protein. This sample has 200,000 to 250,000 distinct CDR3 sequences; roughly 15% occur once, and the top ten carry 50%. Overall study findings and caveats: Peripheral blood also featured most of the thyroid clonotypes expanded above 0.001. The model identified upcoming ophthalmopathy a median 6.5 months ahead of onset.

Hyperthyroidism in the patients, aged 18 to 65, was newly diagnosed and under 2 months in duration. Trimming took off 4 bases at V and 1 base at J, with 14 bases between the two ends. The germline CDR1 and CDR2 sequences are SNHLY and FYNNEI. This CDR3 has 15 residues. V is TRBV2 and J is TRBJ2-7; the D gene is possibly TRBD2 (6 bases). This receptor was obtained from a man aged 45-65 years with Graves' hyperthyroidism. The sample was blood. The CDR3 region has the DNA TGTGCCAGCAGTGGTTTTTTAGCGGCTTCCTACGAGCAGTACTTC. This sequence encodes CASSGFLAASYEQYF.